The source of this TCR beta chain is a study of Graves' ophthalmopathy and Graves' hyperthyroidism. General study results and limits: Detection in blood was also observed for most expanded thyroid clonotypes above 0.001 frequency. Ophthalmopathy progression was predicted by the model at roughly 66% sensitivity and about 74% specificity.

The evidence that diagnosis relied on was clinical symptoms, serum thyroxine, TRAb, thyroid ultrasound and orbital computed tomography. This clonotype appeared many times. What it recognizes is unknown. Trimming took off 1 base at V and 7 bases at J, with 6 bases between the two ends. The CDR3 spans 12 residues. CDR1 and CDR2 from the germline V gene are KGHDR and SFDVKD. The sequenced template was RNA, covering the TCR beta CDR3 region. The workflow started with a first-round RT-PCR run with HTBI primers and then moved on to a second-round multiplex PCR. TCRdb redid the calling of the multiplex PCR reads with MiXCR, one entry per CDR3 protein. This table holds about 400,000 distinct CDR3 sequences, roughly 15% found once.

The receptor was isolated from a woman between 18 and 29 years old with stable Graves' hyperthyroidism. The sample comprised peripheral blood. The V call is TRBV24-1, the J call TRBJ1-1; no clear D. CDR3 residues: CATSDLRDEAFF. CDR3 nucleotides: TGTGCCACCAGTGATTTAAGGGATGAAGCTTTCTTT.